The clone carrying this T cell receptor (beta chain) was counted only a few times. What it binds is not known. In germline, CDR1 is LNHDA, CDR2 SQIVND (reference sequence). This CDR3 is built from 14 residues. With 1 base removed from V and 4 bases from J, the gap between germline ends came to 8 bases. TCRdb re-called the 5' RACE reads through MiXCR, storing one row per CDR3 protein. The repertoire holds some 64,000 distinct CDR3 sequences, with about 8% as singletons. These data come from a study of spatial heterogeneity in lung cancer. Overall study results and limits: Ubiquitous expanded tumor TCRs surfaced in blood more at resection than they did at follow-up.

Time point indicated: sample taken at primary tumor resection. Material for sequencing was whole RNA from tumor, nontumor lung or frozen PBMC, left unsorted. There were 70 to 80 donors, all of them untreated patients with early-stage non-small cell lung cancer. This receptor was obtained from a female donor with early-stage non-small cell lung cancer. This chain links TRBV19 with TRBJ1-5, with D hard to call. The source material was PBMCs, sampled at surgery. CDR3 loop: CASSIGQPNQPQHF. In DNA form, the CDR3 reads TGTGCCAGTAGTATAGGCCAGCCGAATCAGCCCCAGCATTTT.